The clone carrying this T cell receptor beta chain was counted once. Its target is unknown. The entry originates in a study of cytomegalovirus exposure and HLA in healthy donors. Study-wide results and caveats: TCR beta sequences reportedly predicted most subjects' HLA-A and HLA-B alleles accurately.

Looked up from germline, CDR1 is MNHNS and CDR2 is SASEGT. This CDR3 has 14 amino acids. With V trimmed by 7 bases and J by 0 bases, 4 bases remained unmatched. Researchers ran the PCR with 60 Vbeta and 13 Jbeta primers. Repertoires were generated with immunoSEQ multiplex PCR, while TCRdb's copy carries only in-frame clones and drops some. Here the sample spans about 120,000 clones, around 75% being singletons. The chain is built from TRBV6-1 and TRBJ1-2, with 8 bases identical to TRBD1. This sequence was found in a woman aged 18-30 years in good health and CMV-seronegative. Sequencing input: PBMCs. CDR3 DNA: TGTGCCAGCACCAGGACAGGGTCTAACTATGGCTACACCTTC. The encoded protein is CASTRTGSNYGYTF.